The clone carrying this T cell receptor beta chain was picked up a small number of times. The antigen is not known. The data were obtained in a study of response to subunit inactivated influenza vaccine. Overall study findings and caveats: Seasonal influenza vaccination, on each occasion, was suggested by the authors to recruit few new T cells.

This CDR3 contains 15 residues. From germline, CDR1 is KGHDR and CDR2 SFDVKD. With 9 bases clipped from V and 7 bases from J, the junction kept 13 bases outside the gene matches. TCRdb reprocessed the RT-PCR reads via MiXCR and lists one record per CDR3 protein. The top ten clones hold around 13% of a sample with 540,000 or so distinct CDR3 sequences, 10% to 15% of them seen once. The sequence was obtained from a man between 45 and 60 years old who received an inactivated influenza vaccine. The chain is built from TRBV24-1 and TRBJ2-2; 7 nucleotides match TRBD1. This sample comprised PBMCs from blood, obtained 40 to 50 days after vaccination. The CDR3 DNA sequence: TGTGCCACCCAGCCAACAGGGGAAGGAGACGGGGAGCTGTTTTTT. Its protein is CATQPTGEGDGELFF.